This T cell receptor beta chain came from a study of beta chain features in type 1 diabetes. Study in general: Age, gender and cell yields were alike across patients and healthy donors.

As for this clone: Its cognate antigen is unknown.

V was trimmed by 0 bases and J by 4 bases, leaving 9 bases between them. Germline-derived CDR1 and CDR2 are KGHSH and LQKENI. The CDR3 covers 14 residues. Reverse transcription of all isolated RNA meant that expressed TCRB transcripts were sequenced. Profiling relied on immunoSEQ multiplex PCR, and the TCRdb table lists in-frame clones only, not all of them. Found here are about 160,000 clones, over 7.5% of them singletons; the top ten hold approximately 2.3%. Points from the study as a whole: Shorter TCRB CDR3s, moderately but significantly so, were found in Type 1 diabetes patients in all four CD4+ subsets.

Source material: central memory CD4+ T cells from blood. V is TRBV18 and J is TRBJ1-1, with D unclear. This receptor was obtained from a woman between 18 and 30 years old in good health. CDR3 sequence (DNA): TGTGCCAGCTCACCACCGGAGACGGTCACTGAAGCTTTCTTT. Translated, it gives CASSPPETVTEAFF.